The 4 T cell receptor beta chains below were found in one sample sequenced in a study of blood T cells in healthy people across ages (dated by TCRdb to the mid-2010s). Library prep was done by 5' RACE. Sequencing instrument: Illumina HiSeq 2500. A second PCR of roughly 6 to 12 cycles was performed with a sample-barcoded 5' primer and a J-beta primer mix. The raw public data were reprocessed by TCRdb itself: fastp quality trimming at Q25, MiXCR clonotype calling, in-frame beta chains only. Entries that share a CDR3 protein sequence are merged under the most common genes and DNA. The sample table holds some 900,000 distinct CDR3 sequences, of which 29% were seen once. Of the sample, roughly 17% falls within the top ten clones. Source material: blood. The receptor source for this set is a woman of 80 years or more in good health.

The table lists this clonotype with a count of one. Just one base apart from a much larger clone, this may be a read error. The V call is TRBV7-2, the J call TRBJ2-5, with 8 bases lining up with TRBD2. Per germline, CDR1 SGHTA and CDR2 FQGNSA. The CDR3 covers 14 residues. Written as DNA, the CDR3 is TGTGCCAGCAGCTCCGGGGGGGCATGGGAGACCCGGTACTTC. This gives the protein CASSSGGAWETRYF.

V usage is TRBV7-7 and J usage is TRBJ2-4; TRBD1 agrees at 7 bases. Per the germline V gene, CDR1 is SSHAT and CDR2 is FNYEAQ (reference sequence). This CDR3 contains 15 residues. V lost 6 bases and J lost 0; bases outside the gene matches: 5. The CDR3 bases are TGTGCCAGCAGGGGGACAGCTCTAGCCAAAAACATTCAGTACTTC. The encoded protein is CASRGTALAKNIQYF.

This clonotype was picked up many times. The chain joins TRBV3-1 to TRBJ2-7; the D is unclear. This CDR3 comprises 14 residues. Deletions cut 1 base from V and 0 bases from J, with 7 bases between. CDR1 and CDR2 (germline): LGHDT, YNNKEL (reference sequence). The CDR3 loop reads CASSQARSSYEQYF. The CDR3 DNA follows: TGTGCCAGCAGCCAAGCTCGGAGCTCCTACGAGCAGTACTTC.

The sample holds many counts of this clonotype. This chain links TRBV20-1 with TRBJ2-5; no firm D call. The CDR3 is 16 residues long. Deletions cut 2 bases from V and 1 base from J, with 17 bases between. Per germline, CDR1 DFQATT and CDR2 SNEGSKA (reference sequence). The CDR3 DNA follows: TGCAGTGCTAGAAGGGCTAGTGGGGTTGGCCAAGAGACCCAGTACTTC. It translates to CSARRASGVGQETQYF.